The present T cell receptor (beta chain) was sequenced within a study of cytomegalovirus exposure and HLA in healthy donors. Data came from immunoSEQ multiplex PCR; TCRdb stores just in-frame clones and leaves some out. The sample lists around 220,000 clones, 80% to 90% occurring once. J lost 7 bases, V lost 5 bases, and 1 base had no gene match. The germline gives CDR1 LNHDA, CDR2 SQIVND (reference sequence). There are 14 residues in the CDR3. The V gene is TRBV19, the J gene TRBJ2-1, with 14 bases identical to TRBD2. The specimen sequenced was PBMCs. This TCR was recovered from a woman younger than 35 in good health and CMV-seronegative. The CDR3 protein is CASSRTSGRNEQFF. In DNA, the CDR3 is TGTGCCAGTAGTCGGACTAGCGGGAGGAATGAGCAGTTCTTC. Variable domain in full (rest from reference TRBV19 and TRBJ2-1): DGGITQSPKYLFRKEGQNVTLSCEQNLNHDAMYWYRQDPGQGLRLIYYSQIVNDFQKGDIAEGYSVSREKKESFPLTVTSAQKNPTAFYLCASSRTSGRNEQFFGPGTRLTVL.